This entry lists 31 T cell receptor beta chains sequenced from one sample in a study of glioma-infiltrating T cells after dendritic cell vaccination. Assay used: immunoSEQ multiplex PCR; TCRdb lists only in-frame clones, some missing. Here the sample spans around 100,000 clones, about four fifths being singletons. This sample comprised blood, obtained before dendritic cell vaccination. Receptors were obtained from a human donor with glioblastoma.

The rearrangement uses TRBV5-1 and TRBJ2-1; 10 bases map to TRBD1. This CDR3 region has 16 residues. CDR1 SGHRS and CDR2 YFSETQ come from the germline V gene. V was pared by 4 bases and J by 4 bases, with 8 bases of the junction left unmatched. CDR3 loop: CASSQHGTGDYNEQFF. CDR3 coding DNA: TGCGCCAGCAGCCAACACGGGACAGGGGATTACAATGAGCAGTTCTTC.

This rearrangement joins TRBV5-4 to TRBJ1-2; D possibly corresponds to TRBD1 (5 bases). Between the trimmed V and J ends, which lost 6 bases and 4 bases, there was a span of 13 bases. The germline V gene encodes CDR1 SGHNT and CDR2 YYREEE (reference sequence). CDR3 length: 13 amino acids. The CDR3 bases are TGTGCCAGCATGGCGGAAGGGGCCTATGGCTACACCTTC. This translates into CASMAEGAYGYTF.

This clone has a single count. The J gene is TRBJ2-7, the V gene TRBV6-1; perhaps TRBD1 as D (5 bases). The CDR3 extends over 14 amino acids. V lost 2 bases and J 6 bases, leaving 14 bases between the germline ends. Germline V lookup: CDR1 MNHNS, CDR2 SASEGT. As DNA, the CDR3 is TGTGCCAGCAGTGAATTCAGGGAAGAGAGCGAGCAGTACTTC. Protein product: CASSEFREESEQYF.

V gene TRBV9 combines with J gene TRBJ2-7; TRBD2 is a possible D gene (6 bases). Germline CDR1 is SGDLS and CDR2 is YYNGEE. Trimming shortened V by 3 bases and J by 3 bases, and 13 bases separated the two germline ends. The CDR3 runs to 14 residues. The DNA of the CDR3 is TGTGCCAGCAGCGGACGCCCGACTAGCTACGAGCAGTACTTC. Amino acids: CASSGRPTSYEQYF.

The chain joins TRBV11-2 to TRBJ1-6; unclear D gene. Looked up from germline, CDR1 is SGHAT and CDR2 is FQNNGV. This CDR3 contains 13 residues. Trimming removed 6 bases from V and 8 bases from J, with 11 bases in between. The CDR3 sequence is CASRGGRYSPLHF. CDR3 bases: TGTGCCAGCAGAGGCGGCCGCTATTCACCCCTCCACTTT.

The chain carries TRBV5-1 and TRBJ2-1; perhaps TRBD2 as D (6 bases). CDR1 is SGHRS and CDR2 is YFSETQ in the germline V gene. Trimming left V 0 bases short and J 8 bases short, with 9 bases between. The CDR3 length is 13 residues. The CDR3: CASSLGGGDEQFF. CDR3 bases: TGCGCCAGCAGCTTGGGGGGAGGAGATGAGCAGTTCTTC.

The chain recombines TRBV6-4 with TRBJ2-4, with 12 bases aligning to TRBD2. This CDR3 region has 16 residues. V was clipped by 10 bases and J by 1 base; unmatched bases: 8. From germline, CDR1 is MRHNA and CDR2 SNTAGT. CDR3: CANPSGGAMAKNIQYF. The CDR3 DNA reads as TGTGCCAACCCTAGCGGGGGGGCGATGGCCAAAAACATTCAGTACTTC.

The chain links TRBV4-1 to TRBJ2-7, with 8 bases that match TRBD1. The junction had 10 bases not matched to a gene; V was cut back by 3 bases and J by 6 bases. The germline CDR1 and CDR2 sequences are MGHRA and YSYEKL. This CDR3 contains 15 residues. In nucleotides, the CDR3 is TGCGCCAGCAGCCACCATAGACAGGGGAGAGGCGAGCAGTACTTC. Amino acids: CASSHHRQGRGEQYF.

The gene calls are TRBV5-1 and TRBJ1-4, with D tentatively TRBD1 (6 bases). The V gene's germline CDR1 is SGHRS and CDR2 YFSETQ. The CDR3 runs 14 residues. Between the trimmed V and J ends, which lost 0 bases and 8 bases, there was a span of 11 bases. The CDR3 nucleotides read TGCGCCAGCAGCTTGGGAGGGGGTGAGGAAAAACTGTTTTTT. Translating it yields CASSLGGGEEKLFF.

This chain joins TRBV4-1 and TRBJ2-3; 7 bases match TRBD2. Germline assignment: CDR1 MGHRA and CDR2 YSYEKL. V shed 4 bases, J shed 8 bases, and the junction held 18 bases outside the gene matches. The length of the CDR3 is 17 residues. Written as DNA, the CDR3 is TGCGCCAGCAGCCCCCGCGGCAGCGGGGCCTACCGGGGTACGCAGTATTTT. Its protein is CASSPRGSGAYRGTQYF.

The gene calls are TRBV11-3 and TRBJ2-1; TRBD2 is a possible D gene (6 bases). The CDR3 spans 15 residues. The ends were cut back, 5 bases at V and 5 bases at J, with 16 bases in the middle. The germline gives CDR1 SGHNT, CDR2 YENEEA. DNA for the CDR3: TGTGCCAGCAGCCCTTCCCCAGGGAGGAACAATGAGCAGTTCTTC. As protein: CASSPSPGRNNEQFF.

The chain carries TRBV9 and TRBJ2-3; 13 bases align to TRBD2. Germline loops: CDR1 SGDLS, CDR2 YYNGEE. The CDR3 is made up of 18 amino acids. The trim removed 2 bases at V and 0 bases at J, leaving 6 bases unmatched. The CDR3 loop is CASSVTSGGESSTDTQYF. CDR3 sequence (DNA): TGTGCCAGCAGCGTTACTAGCGGGGGGGAATCTAGCACAGATACGCAGTATTTT.

The rearrangement links TRBV7-2 to TRBJ1-3, with a possible D match to TRBD1 (6 bases). The CDR3 length is 15 residues. Trimming took 3 bases from V and 2 from J, leaving 11 bases between them. Per germline, CDR1 SGHTA and CDR2 FQGNSA. CDR3 in amino acids: CASSFNRVPGNTIYF. The CDR3 DNA follows: TGTGCCAGCAGCTTTAACAGGGTGCCTGGAAACACCATATATTTT.

The chain couples TRBV5-4 to TRBJ1-1; no clear D gene. The CDR3 length is 13 residues. The V gene lost 4 bases and the J gene lost 1 base, with 8 bases spanning the gap. CDR1 and CDR2 (germline): SGHNT, YYREEE (reference sequence). This chain's CDR3 is CASSIDKNTEAFF. DNA of the CDR3: TGTGCCAGCAGCATTGACAAGAACACTGAAGCTTTCTTT.

This chain connects TRBV7-9 to TRBJ1-4; a weak D match, TRBD1 (5 bases). V was trimmed by 3 bases and J by 7 bases, leaving 15 bases between them. Germline CDR1 reads SEHNR; CDR2 reads FQNEAQ (reference sequence). The CDR3 loop spans 15 amino acids. In nucleotides, the CDR3 is TGTGCCAGCAGCTTTGTTAGGGGCTATGGTGAAAAACTGTTTTTT. Translating gives CASSFVRGYGEKLFF.

V gene TRBV5-1 combines with J gene TRBJ1-1; D is unclear. The CDR3 spans 13 residues. Germline values: CDR1 SGHRS, CDR2 YFSETQ. Trimming took off 0 bases at V and 10 bases at J, with 13 bases between the two ends. The CDR3 is CASSLGSQYSAFF. CDR3 nucleotides: TGCGCCAGCAGCTTGGGTAGCCAGTATTCAGCTTTCTTT.

This clone was found a few times. The chain uses TRBV10-3 and TRBJ1-2, with 7 bases fitting TRBD1. V lost 3 bases, J lost 6 bases, and 7 bases stayed unmatched. This CDR3 comprises 14 residues. Looked up from germline, CDR1 is ENHRY and CDR2 is SYGVKD. The CDR3, as DNA: TGTGCCATCAGTGACAAGACAGGGTGGAATGGCTACACCTTC. Residues: CAISDKTGWNGYTF.

This clone has only one observation. This chain connects TRBV29-1 to TRBJ2-3; TRBD2 agrees at 8 bases. V shed 5 bases and J 1 base; nucleotides not matched to a gene: 5. This CDR3 contains 14 residues. Germline-derived CDR1 and CDR2 are SQVTM and ANQGSEA. The CDR3 is CSVRTRGGTDTQYF. In DNA form, the CDR3 reads TGCAGCGTTCGAACGCGGGGGGGCACAGATACGCAGTATTTT.

This rearrangement joins TRBV5-6 to TRBJ2-1; 12 bases line up with TRBD2. The CDR3 has 16 amino acids. CDR1 SGHDT and CDR2 YYEEEE come from the germline V gene. V gave up 1 base and J gave up 3 bases; unmatched junction bases: 2. CDR3 in DNA: TGTGCCAGCAGCTTGACGACTAGCGGGGGCTACAATGAGCAGTTCTTC. As protein: CASSLTTSGGYNEQFF.

In DNA, the CDR3 is TGTGCCAGCAGCTTAGGGACAGGGGCGTCTAATTCACCCCTCCACTTT. Translating it yields CASSLGTGASNSPLHF. The chain is built from TRBV5-6 and TRBJ1-6, with TRBD1 matching 10 bases. The ends lost 2 bases at V and 6 bases at J; junction bases unmatched: 5. The CDR3 has 16 residues. Germline CDR1 SGHDT, CDR2 YYEEEE.

Here the CDR3 reads CASSEERAGTEAFF. As DNA, the CDR3 is TGTGCCAGCAGTGAAGAGCGGGCGGGCACTGAAGCTTTCTTT. The chain couples TRBV2 to TRBJ1-1; D is uncertain. This CDR3 has 14 amino acids. Looked up from germline, CDR1 is SNHLY and CDR2 is FYNNEI. Between the trimmed V and J ends, which lost 1 base and 4 bases, there was a span of 10 bases.

CDR3 sequence (DNA): TGTGCCAGCAGCGTAGGAGTAGGGCGGGGATCACCCCTCCACTTT. It specifies CASSVGVGRGSPLHF. The chain joins TRBV9 to TRBJ1-6; no clear D gene. Per the germline V gene, CDR1 is SGDLS and CDR2 is YYNGEE. This CDR3 comprises 15 residues. Trimming stripped 0 bases from V and 10 bases from J, with 14 bases between.

The chain has TRBV6-5 and TRBJ1-1; D is possibly TRBD1 (6 bases). CDR1 and CDR2 (germline): MNHEY, SVGAGI. This CDR3 is built from 14 residues. With 7 bases removed from V and 1 base from J, the gap between germline ends came to 13 bases. CDR3 protein: CASTGQLQNTEAFF. The CDR3 DNA is TGTGCCAGCACCGGACAGTTACAGAACACTGAAGCTTTCTTT.

This clone was seen a single time. The chain links TRBV19 to TRBJ2-7; 7 positions agree with TRBD2. The germline CDR1 and CDR2 sequences are LNHDA and SQIVND (reference sequence). Unmatched junction bases numbered 3, after V lost 1 base and J lost 6 bases. The length of the CDR3 is 13 residues. CDR3 amino acids: CASSIVWGGEQYF. CDR3 in DNA: TGTGCCAGTAGTATAGTGTGGGGGGGCGAGCAGTACTTC.

The J gene is TRBJ1-1, the V gene TRBV13; D perhaps matches TRBD1 (6 bases). This CDR3 comprises 14 residues. The V end lost 4 bases, the J end lost 6 bases, and 15 bases lay between the germline ends. CDR1 PRHDT and CDR2 FYEKMQ come from the germline V gene (reference sequence). The CDR3 DNA sequence: TGTGCCAGCAGCTCCGTACAGGGTAGGCCTGAAGCTTTCTTT. Amino acid sequence: CASSSVQGRPEAFF.

In its sample, this clone was seen many times. The chain joins TRBV5-1 to TRBJ1-1, with D uncertain. Germline loops: CDR1 SGHRS, CDR2 YFSETQ. This CDR3 contains 13 residues. The germline V and J ends were trimmed by 0 bases and 5 bases, with 8 bases remaining between them. DNA for the CDR3: TGCGCCAGCAGCTTGGGAGGGCTGACTGAAGCTTTCTTT. Translation gives CASSLGGLTEAFF.

The rearrangement links TRBV27 to TRBJ2-1, with 7 bases lining up with TRBD1. The junction had 1 base not matched to a gene; V was cut back by 2 bases and J by 3 bases. From germline, CDR1 is MNHEY and CDR2 SMNVEV (reference sequence). The CDR3 runs 14 residues. For the CDR3, the DNA is TGTGCCAGCAGTTTAGGGGACAGCTACAATGAGCAGTTCTTC. It specifies CASSLGDSYNEQFF.

This clone has just one count. This chain joins TRBV7-9 and TRBJ1-1; D is unresolved. Germline V gene data show CDR1 as SEHNR and CDR2 as FQNEAQ (reference sequence). The CDR3 is made up of 18 amino acids. V lost 5 bases, J lost 0 bases, and 22 bases lay in between. CDR3 sequence reads: CASSHGRGERRMNTEAFF. The CDR3 coding sequence is TGTGCCAGCAGCCACGGACGGGGAGAGAGGAGGATGAACACTGAAGCTTTCTTT.

This clone appeared a single time. In DNA form, the CDR3 reads TGTGCCAGCAGCCCCGAGGCGGGCTCTGGAAACACCATATATTTT. It codes for CASSPEAGSGNTIYF. The rearrangement links TRBV9 to TRBJ1-3; D ambiguous. Germline V lookup: CDR1 SGDLS, CDR2 YYNGEE. Trimming stripped 4 bases from V and 0 bases from J, with 11 bases between. There are 15 residues in the CDR3.

The chain links TRBV6-1 to TRBJ1-2; TRBD1 might be the D (5 bases). The CDR3 extends over 15 amino acids. Deletions cut 2 bases from V and 7 bases from J, with 17 bases between. CDR1 MNHNS and CDR2 SASEGT come from the germline V gene. In nucleotides, the CDR3 is TGTGCCAGCAGTGAACATTGGGGGGTAAAGGGTGGCTACACCTTC. As protein: CASSEHWGVKGGYTF.

The chain recombines TRBV5-1 with TRBJ1-1; 7 bases are a match to TRBD1. The CDR3 has 14 residues. Germline CDR1 and CDR2: SGHRS and YFSETQ. The V segment lost 0 bases and the J segment 6 bases; nucleotides outside the gene matches: 5. The CDR3 loop is CASSLAGGTAEAFF. The DNA for the CDR3 is TGCGCCAGCAGCTTGGCAGGGGGGACGGCTGAAGCTTTCTTT.